This T cell receptor (beta chain) was sequenced in a study of blood T cell repertoires in COVID-19. Whole-study context: Acute and convalescent COVID-19 samples came from the United States, Italy and Spain. From T cells, B-cell-depleted T cells, or PBMCs came the material, which was cDNA or gDNA.

The protocol was immunoSEQ multiplex PCR, while the TCRdb copy is restricted to in-frame clones and leaves out a portion. The sample includes fewer than 200,000 clones, around 90% seen only once; the top ten take approximately 0.48%. V shed 2 bases and J 0 bases; nucleotides not matched to a gene: 7. The CDR3 totals 17 residues. Germline loops: CDR1 SGHTA, CDR2 FQGTGA. V usage is TRBV7-3 and J usage is TRBJ2-7; 10 nucleotides line up with TRBD2. This clonotype was sampled from a man aged 50-59 years with acute or convalescent COVID-19. Sequenced input: peripheral blood. Here the CDR3 DNA reads TGTGCCAGCAGCTTAGGCCTAGCGGGAGCCAGCTCCTACGAGCAGTACTTC. It codes for CASSLGLAGASSYEQYF.